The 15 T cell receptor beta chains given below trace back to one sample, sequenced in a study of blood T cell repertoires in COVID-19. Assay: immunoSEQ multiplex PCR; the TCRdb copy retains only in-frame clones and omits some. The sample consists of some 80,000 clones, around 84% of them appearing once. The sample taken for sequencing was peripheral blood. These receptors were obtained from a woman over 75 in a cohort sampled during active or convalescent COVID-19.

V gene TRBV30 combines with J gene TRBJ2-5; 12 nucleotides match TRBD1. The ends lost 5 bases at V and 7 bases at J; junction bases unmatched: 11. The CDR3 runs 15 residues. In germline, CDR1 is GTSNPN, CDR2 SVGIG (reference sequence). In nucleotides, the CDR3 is TGTGCCTGGGGGCTGGGACAGGGGGCTTTTGGGACCCAGTACTTC. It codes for CAWGLGQGAFGTQYF.

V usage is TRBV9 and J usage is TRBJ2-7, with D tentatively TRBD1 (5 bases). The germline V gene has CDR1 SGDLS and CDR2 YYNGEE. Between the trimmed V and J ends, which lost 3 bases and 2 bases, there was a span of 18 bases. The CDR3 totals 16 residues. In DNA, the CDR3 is TGTGCCAGCAGCGAGGCCCTCGACAGTATCCCCTACGAGCAGTACTTC. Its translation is CASSEALDSIPYEQYF.

CDR3 amino acids: CASSFGTGGRYEQYF. CDR3 nucleotides: TGCGCCAGCAGCTTCGGGACAGGGGGCCGCTACGAGCAGTACTTC. The chain combines TRBV5-1 with TRBJ2-7; 12 nucleotides line up with TRBD1. J was trimmed by 3 bases and V by 2 bases; bases with no gene match: 3. Per the germline V gene, CDR1 is SGHRS and CDR2 is YFSETQ. The CDR3 spans 15 residues.

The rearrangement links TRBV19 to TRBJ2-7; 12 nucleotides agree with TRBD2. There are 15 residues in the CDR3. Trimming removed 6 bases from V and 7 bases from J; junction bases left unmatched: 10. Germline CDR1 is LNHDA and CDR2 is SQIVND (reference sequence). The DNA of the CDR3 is TGTGCCAGTAGCCGACCTTGGACTAGCGGGGCGGAGCAGTACTTC. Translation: CASSRPWTSGAEQYF.

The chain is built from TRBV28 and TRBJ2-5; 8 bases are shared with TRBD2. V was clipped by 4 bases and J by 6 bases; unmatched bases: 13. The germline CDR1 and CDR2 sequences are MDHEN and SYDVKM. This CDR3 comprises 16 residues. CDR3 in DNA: TGTGCCAGCAGTTCCCAGGGACTAGGGAAAGAAAAGACCCAGTACTTC. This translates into CASSSQGLGKEKTQYF.

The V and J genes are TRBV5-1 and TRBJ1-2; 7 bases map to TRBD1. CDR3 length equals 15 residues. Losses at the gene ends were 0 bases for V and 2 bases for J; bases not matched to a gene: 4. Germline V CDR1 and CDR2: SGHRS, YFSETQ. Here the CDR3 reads CASSLGAGGNYGYTF. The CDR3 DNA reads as TGCGCCAGCAGCTTGGGGGCAGGGGGAAACTATGGCTACACCTTC.

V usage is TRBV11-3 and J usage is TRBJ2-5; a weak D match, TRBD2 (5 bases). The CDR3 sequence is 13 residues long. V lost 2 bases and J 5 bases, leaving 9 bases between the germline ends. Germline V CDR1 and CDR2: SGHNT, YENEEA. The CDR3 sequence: CASSLNSVETQYF. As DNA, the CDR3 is TGTGCCAGCAGCTTAAATAGCGTTGAGACCCAGTACTTC.

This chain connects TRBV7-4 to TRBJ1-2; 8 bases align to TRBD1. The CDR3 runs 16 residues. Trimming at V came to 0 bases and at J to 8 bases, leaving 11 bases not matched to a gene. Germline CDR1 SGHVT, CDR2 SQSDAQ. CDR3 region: CASSLAVRDRQWGYTF. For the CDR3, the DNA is TGTGCCAGCAGCTTAGCGGTCCGGGACAGGCAATGGGGCTACACCTTC.

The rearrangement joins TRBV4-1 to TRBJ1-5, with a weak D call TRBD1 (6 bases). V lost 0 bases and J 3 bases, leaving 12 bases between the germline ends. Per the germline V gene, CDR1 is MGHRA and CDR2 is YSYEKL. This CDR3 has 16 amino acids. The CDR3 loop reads CASSQDADRFNQPQHF. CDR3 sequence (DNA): TGCGCCAGCAGCCAAGACGCGGACAGATTCAATCAGCCCCAGCATTTT.

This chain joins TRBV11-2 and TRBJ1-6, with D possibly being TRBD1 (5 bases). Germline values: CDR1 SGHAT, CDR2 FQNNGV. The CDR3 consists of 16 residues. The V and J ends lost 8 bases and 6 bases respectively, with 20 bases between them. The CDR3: CASRLGGRGRNSPLHF. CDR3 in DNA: TGTGCCAGCCGGTTGGGGGGTAGAGGTCGTAATTCACCCCTCCACTTT.

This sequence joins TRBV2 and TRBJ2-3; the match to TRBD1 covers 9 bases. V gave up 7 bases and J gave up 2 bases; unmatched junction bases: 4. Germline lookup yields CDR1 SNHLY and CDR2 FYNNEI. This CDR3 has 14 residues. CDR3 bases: TGTGCCAGCAACTGGGACAGGGACACAGATACGCAGTATTTT. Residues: CASNWDRDTDTQYF.

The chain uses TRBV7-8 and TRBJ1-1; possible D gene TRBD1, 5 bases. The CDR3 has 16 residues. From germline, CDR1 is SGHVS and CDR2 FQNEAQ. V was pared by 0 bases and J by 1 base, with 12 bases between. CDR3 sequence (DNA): TGTGCCAGCAGCTTAGCGGGGCGACAGAGGAACACTGAAGCTTTCTTT. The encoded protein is CASSLAGRQRNTEAFF.

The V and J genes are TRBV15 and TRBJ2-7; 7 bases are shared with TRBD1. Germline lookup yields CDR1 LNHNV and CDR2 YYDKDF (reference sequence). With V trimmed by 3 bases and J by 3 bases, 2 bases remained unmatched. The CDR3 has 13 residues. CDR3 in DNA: TGTGCCACCAGCAGGGGACAGTTCTACGAGCAGTACTTC. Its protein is CATSRGQFYEQYF. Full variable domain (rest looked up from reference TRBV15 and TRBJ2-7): DAMVIQNPRYQVTQFGKPVTLSCSQTLNHNVMYWYQQKSSQAPKLLFHYYDKDFNNEADTPDNFQSRRPNTSFCFLDIRSPGLGDTAMYLCATSRGQFYEQYFGPGTRLTVT.

CDR3 sequence: CASRPGGAEETQYF. In DNA, the CDR3 is TGCGCCAGCAGACCAGGGGGCGCAGAGGAGACCCAGTACTTC. The chain has TRBV5-1 and TRBJ2-5, with 8 positions matching TRBD1. The CDR3 covers 14 residues. The germline V gene encodes CDR1 SGHRS and CDR2 YFSETQ. V lost 5 bases to trimming and J lost 5 bases; unmatched junction nucleotides: 8.

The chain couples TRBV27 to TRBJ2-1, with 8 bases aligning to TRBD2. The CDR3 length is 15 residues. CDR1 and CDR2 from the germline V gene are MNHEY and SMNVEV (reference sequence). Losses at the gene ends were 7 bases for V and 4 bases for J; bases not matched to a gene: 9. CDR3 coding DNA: TGTGCCAGCACGTTCCGGGGGGGCTTTTACAATGAGCAGTTCTTC. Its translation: CASTFRGGFYNEQFF.